Listed below are T cell receptor beta chains from one sample, sequenced in a study of T-cell memory formation after mild COVID-19. TCRdb reanalysed the 5' RACE reads using MiXCR and keeps one entry per CDR3 protein. There are 470,000 or so distinct CDR3 sequences in the sample; approximately 25% occur only once, and around 13% lies in the top ten. The sample consisted of PBMCs or a T cell subset sorted from them (not recorded which). These receptors came from an adult woman who had mild COVID-19 (a few samples of this study predate the infection). Cell type and time point are not known. The CDR3 runs from the conserved cysteine through the conserved F or W. Fields, in order: D gene, J gene, V gene, clone size, CDR3 protein, CDR3 DNA. The D gene is left open where the match is weak. Rows give clone size only sometimes, using once, few, many, or a class for an expanded clone.

D gene: TRBD2
J gene: TRBJ2-7
V gene: TRBV11-3
clone size: NA
CDR3 protein: CASSLGPSGRDDEQYF
CDR3 DNA: TGTGCCAGCAGCTTAGGGCCTAGCGGGAGGGACGACGAGCAGTACTTC

D gene: TRBD2
J gene: TRBJ2-1
V gene: TRBV11-1
clone size: NA
CDR3 protein: CASSIYVAGASNWDEQFF
CDR3 DNA: TGTGCCAGCAGCATCTACGTAGCGGGAGCTTCAAATTGGGATGAGCAGTTCTTC

D gene: NA
J gene: TRBJ2-5
V gene: TRBV7-2
clone size: many
CDR3 protein: CASSLDSQETQYF
CDR3 DNA: TGTGCCAGCAGCTTGGACAGCCAAGAGACCCAGTACTTC

D gene: TRBD2
J gene: TRBJ2-3
V gene: TRBV4-1
clone size: many
CDR3 protein: CASSQRLAGGLGTDTQYF
CDR3 DNA: TGCGCCAGCAGCCAAAGGCTAGCGGGGGGGCTGGGCACAGATACGCAGTATTTT

D gene: NA
J gene: TRBJ2-1
V gene: TRBV5-1
clone size: many
CDR3 protein: CASSFGVGGYNEQFF
CDR3 DNA: TGCGCCAGCAGCTTCGGAGTAGGGGGGTACAATGAGCAGTTCTTC

D gene: NA
J gene: TRBJ1-1
V gene: TRBV5-6
clone size: few
CDR3 protein: CASSPGDMNTEAFF
CDR3 DNA: TGTGCCAGCAGCCCCGGGGACATGAACACTGAAGCTTTCTTT

D gene: TRBD2
J gene: TRBJ2-1
V gene: TRBV6-5
clone size: NA
CDR3 protein: CASSYPGLAEENEQFF
CDR3 DNA: TGTGCCAGCAGTTACCCAGGACTAGCGGAGGAGAATGAGCAGTTCTTC

D gene: NA
J gene: TRBJ2-1
V gene: TRBV29-1
clone size: NA
CDR3 protein: CSVERRVGYNEQFF
CDR3 DNA: TGCAGCGTTGAACGGAGGGTGGGGTACAATGAGCAGTTCTTC

D gene: TRBD1
J gene: TRBJ2-1
V gene: TRBV6-1
clone size: NA
CDR3 protein: CASSEATGQGVNEQFF
CDR3 DNA: TGTGCCAGCAGTGAAGCGACAGGACAGGGGGTCAATGAGCAGTTCTTC

D gene: TRBD1
J gene: TRBJ2-7
V gene: TRBV28
clone size: NA
CDR3 protein: CASCGDRDSYEQYF
CDR3 DNA: TGTGCCAGCTGCGGGGACAGGGACTCCTACGAGCAGTACTTC

D gene: NA
J gene: TRBJ2-3
V gene: TRBV5-1
clone size: many
CDR3 protein: CASSLRGDGVRDTQYF
CDR3 DNA: TGCGCCAGCAGCTTGAGAGGGGATGGTGTCAGAGATACGCAGTATTTT

D gene: NA
J gene: TRBJ2-3
V gene: TRBV20-1
clone size: NA
CDR3 protein: CSARVVDTQYF
CDR3 DNA: TGCAGTGCTAGAGTGGTAGATACGCAGTATTTT

D gene: TRBD2
J gene: TRBJ2-1
V gene: TRBV7-3
clone size: many
CDR3 protein: CASSPHSGGAIGEQFF
CDR3 DNA: TGTGCCAGCAGCCCCCATAGCGGGGGGGCAATCGGTGAGCAGTTCTTC

D gene: NA
J gene: TRBJ1-1
V gene: TRBV7-8
clone size: few
CDR3 protein: CASSLSETANEAFF
CDR3 DNA: TGTGCCAGCAGCTTATCCGAAACAGCCAACGAAGCTTTCTTT

D gene: TRBD1
J gene: TRBJ2-7
V gene: TRBV25-1
clone size: few
CDR3 protein: CASSEWTGGKTEIYEQYF
CDR3 DNA: TGTGCCAGCAGTGAATGGACAGGGGGCAAGACGGAGATCTACGAGCAGTACTTC

D gene: NA
J gene: TRBJ1-2
V gene: TRBV15
clone size: NA
CDR3 protein: CATSRDRGPFGYTF
CDR3 DNA: TGTGCCACCAGCAGAGACAGGGGCCCTTTTGGCTACACCTTC

D gene: TRBD1
J gene: TRBJ2-7
V gene: TRBV27
clone size: few
CDR3 protein: CASITGGISRYEQYF
CDR3 DNA: TGTGCCAGCATCACAGGGGGCATTTCGCGGTACGAGCAGTACTTC

D gene: TRBD2
J gene: TRBJ2-1
V gene: TRBV5-4
clone size: NA
CDR3 protein: CAIITVPSGRINEQFF
CDR3 DNA: TGTGCCATTATAACGGTGCCTAGCGGGAGGATAAATGAGCAGTTCTTC

D gene: TRBD2
J gene: TRBJ2-1
V gene: TRBV24-1
clone size: NA
CDR3 protein: CATSDQTLTSGIGNEQFF
CDR3 DNA: TGTGCCACCAGTGATCAGACCCTGACTAGCGGGATTGGCAATGAGCAGTTCTTC

D gene: NA
J gene: TRBJ2-7
V gene: TRBV12-3/TRBV12-4
clone size: few
CDR3 protein: CASSSVGGSGSYEQYF
CDR3 DNA: TGTGCCAGCAGTTCGGTTGGCGGCAGTGGGTCCTACGAGCAGTACTTC

D gene: TRBD1
J gene: TRBJ2-2
V gene: TRBV3-1
clone size: NA
CDR3 protein: CASSQGGDRGLTGELFF
CDR3 DNA: TGTGCCAGCAGCCAAGGAGGGGACAGGGGGCTCACCGGGGAGCTGTTTTTT

D gene: TRBD2
J gene: TRBJ2-1
V gene: TRBV7-2
clone size: few
CDR3 protein: CASSPKGGRSNEQFF
CDR3 DNA: TGTGCCAGCAGCCCCAAGGGCGGGAGGAGCAATGAGCAGTTCTTC

D gene: NA
J gene: TRBJ2-7
V gene: TRBV24-1
clone size: NA
CDR3 protein: CATSGSNFGLNEQYF
CDR3 DNA: TGTGCCACCAGTGGGTCAAACTTCGGCCTGAACGAGCAGTACTTC

D gene: NA
J gene: TRBJ1-1
V gene: TRBV5-4
clone size: NA
CDR3 protein: CASSLPGGLMNTEAFF
CDR3 DNA: TGTGCCAGCAGCCTCCCCGGGGGGCTGATGAACACTGAAGCTTTCTTT

D gene: NA
J gene: TRBJ2-3
V gene: TRBV7-3
clone size: few
CDR3 protein: CASSSTWGTDTQYF
CDR3 DNA: TGTGCCAGCAGCTCGACCTGGGGCACAGATACGCAGTATTTT

D gene: NA
J gene: TRBJ1-4
V gene: TRBV24-1
clone size: few
CDR3 protein: CATSDPGAGEKLFF
CDR3 DNA: TGTGCCACCAGTGATCCCGGGGCAGGGGAAAAACTGTTTTTT

D gene: NA
J gene: TRBJ2-5
V gene: TRBV29-1
clone size: NA
CDR3 protein: CSATGGETQYF
CDR3 DNA: TGCAGCGCGACAGGAGGAGAGACCCAGTACTTC

D gene: TRBD2
J gene: TRBJ2-1
V gene: TRBV5-1
clone size: NA
CDR3 protein: CASSSLLAGGLNEQFF
CDR3 DNA: TGCGCCAGCAGCTCTTTACTAGCGGGAGGGCTCAATGAGCAGTTCTTC

D gene: NA
J gene: TRBJ1-3
V gene: TRBV6-4
clone size: NA
CDR3 protein: CASRGASGNTIYF
CDR3 DNA: TGTGCCAGCAGGGGGGCCTCTGGAAACACCATATATTTT

D gene: NA
J gene: TRBJ1-6
V gene: TRBV27
clone size: NA
CDR3 protein: CASSLRGFNSPLHF
CDR3 DNA: TGTGCCAGCAGTTTAAGGGGCTTCAATTCACCCCTCCACTTT

D gene: TRBD1
J gene: TRBJ1-4
V gene: TRBV29-1
clone size: NA
CDR3 protein: CSVGGKGTGVEKLFF
CDR3 DNA: TGCAGCGTCGGAGGGAAGGGGACAGGGGTCGAAAAACTGTTTTTT